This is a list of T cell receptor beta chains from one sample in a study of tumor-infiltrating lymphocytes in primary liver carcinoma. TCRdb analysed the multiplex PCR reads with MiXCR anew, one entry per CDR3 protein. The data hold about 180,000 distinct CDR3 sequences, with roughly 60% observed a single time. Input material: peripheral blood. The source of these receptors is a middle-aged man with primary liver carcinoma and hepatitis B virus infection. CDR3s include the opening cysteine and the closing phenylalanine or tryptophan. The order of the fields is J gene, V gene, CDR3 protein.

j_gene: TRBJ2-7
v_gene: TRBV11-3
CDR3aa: CVSSLGTGQGYNEQYF

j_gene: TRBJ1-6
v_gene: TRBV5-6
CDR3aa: CVSSTSTGGVRSPLHF

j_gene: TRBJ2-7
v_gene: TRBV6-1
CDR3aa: CASGQDRGTYEQYF

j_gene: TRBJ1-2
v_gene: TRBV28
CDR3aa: CASSQGEIYGYTF

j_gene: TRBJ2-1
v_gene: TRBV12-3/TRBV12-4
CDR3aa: CASYPGGASGRIDEQFF

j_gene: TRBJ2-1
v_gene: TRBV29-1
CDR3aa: CSVLASYNEQFF

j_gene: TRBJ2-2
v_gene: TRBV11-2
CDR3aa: CASSWTSATGKLFF

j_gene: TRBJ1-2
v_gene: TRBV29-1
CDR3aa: CSVDLDGGYTF

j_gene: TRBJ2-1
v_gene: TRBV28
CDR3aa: CGSSLNGGNEQFF

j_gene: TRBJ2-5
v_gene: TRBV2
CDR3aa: CASSERDRQETQYF

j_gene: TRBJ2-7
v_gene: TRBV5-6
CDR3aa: CASSLSIETYEQYF

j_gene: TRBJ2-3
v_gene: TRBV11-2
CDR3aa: CASSSYGREGTDTQYF

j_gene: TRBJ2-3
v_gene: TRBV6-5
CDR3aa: CASNRLAGADTQYF

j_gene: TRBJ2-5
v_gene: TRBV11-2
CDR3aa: CVNSLQERAQYF

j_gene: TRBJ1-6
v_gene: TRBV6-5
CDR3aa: CASSYDYNSPLHF

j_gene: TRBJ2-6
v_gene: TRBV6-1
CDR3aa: CASRGLSGANVLTF

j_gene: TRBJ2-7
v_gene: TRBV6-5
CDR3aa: CASSYAVRGYEQYF

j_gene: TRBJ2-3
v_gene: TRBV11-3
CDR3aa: CASSKDSGRPDMQYF

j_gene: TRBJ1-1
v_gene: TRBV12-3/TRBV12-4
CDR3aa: CASSLATSRNQAFF

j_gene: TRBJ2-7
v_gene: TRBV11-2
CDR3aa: CASSWGGQGGYEQHF

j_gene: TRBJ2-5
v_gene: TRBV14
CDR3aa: CASSRGLTDRGETQYF

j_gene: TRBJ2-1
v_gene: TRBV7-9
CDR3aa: CASSLIAEFGTYEQFF

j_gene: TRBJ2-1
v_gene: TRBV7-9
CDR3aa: CASSSSASGSHNEQFF

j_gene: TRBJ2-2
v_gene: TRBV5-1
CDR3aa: CASSLEGVDTGELFF

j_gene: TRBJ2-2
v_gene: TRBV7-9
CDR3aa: CASSSRTGVNTGELFF

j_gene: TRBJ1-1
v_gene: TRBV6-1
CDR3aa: CASSALWNTEAFF

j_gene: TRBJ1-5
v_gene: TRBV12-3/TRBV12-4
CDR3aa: CASSLNPYQPRHF

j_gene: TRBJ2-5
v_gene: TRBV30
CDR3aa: CAWSLKATETQYF

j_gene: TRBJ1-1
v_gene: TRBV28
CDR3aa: CASSFPDIRLEAFF

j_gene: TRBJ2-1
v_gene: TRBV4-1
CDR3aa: CASSRTNGLDDNERFF

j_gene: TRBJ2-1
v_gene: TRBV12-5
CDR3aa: CASGSNPGWHQFF

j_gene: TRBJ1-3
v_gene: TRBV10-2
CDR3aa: CASSESLSGNTIYF

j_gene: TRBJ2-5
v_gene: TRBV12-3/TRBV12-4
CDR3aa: CASSLSGWAETQYF

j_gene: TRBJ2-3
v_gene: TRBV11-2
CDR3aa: CASSPHFGRCDGDTQYF

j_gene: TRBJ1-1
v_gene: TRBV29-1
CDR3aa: CSVHDKEATEAFF

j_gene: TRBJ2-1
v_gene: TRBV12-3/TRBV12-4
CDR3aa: CASRRGTQDNEQFF

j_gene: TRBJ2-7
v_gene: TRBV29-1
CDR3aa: CSVYTRTCYEQYF

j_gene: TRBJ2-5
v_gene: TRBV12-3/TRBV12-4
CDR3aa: CASSLGQEQETRYF

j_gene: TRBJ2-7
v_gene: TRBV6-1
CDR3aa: CASGLTGPYEQYF

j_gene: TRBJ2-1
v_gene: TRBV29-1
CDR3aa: CSVAPVGQQFF

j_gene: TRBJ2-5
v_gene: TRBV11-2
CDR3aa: CASSSAVPGPYF

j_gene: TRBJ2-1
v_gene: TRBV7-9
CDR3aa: CASSSGQPLDEQFF

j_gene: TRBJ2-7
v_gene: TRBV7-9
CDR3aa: CASSLAELYEQYF

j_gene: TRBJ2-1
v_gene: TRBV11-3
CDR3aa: CASSLTGDEEQFF

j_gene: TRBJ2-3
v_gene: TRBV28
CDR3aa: CASSLSASGSLGTDTQYF

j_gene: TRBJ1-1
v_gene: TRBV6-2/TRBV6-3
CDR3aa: CAGSPGGPEAFF

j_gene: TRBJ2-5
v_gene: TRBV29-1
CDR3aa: CSALAGAGETQYF

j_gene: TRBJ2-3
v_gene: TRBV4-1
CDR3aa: CASSQEGSGRGDTQYF

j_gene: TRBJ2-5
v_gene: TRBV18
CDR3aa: CASSPRGLETQYF

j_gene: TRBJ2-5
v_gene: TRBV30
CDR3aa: CAWMSETQYF

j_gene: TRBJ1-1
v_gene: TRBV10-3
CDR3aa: CAITGTANTEAFF